The present TCR beta chain was sequenced within a study of T cell repertoires in cytomegalovirus infection. TCRdb called the reads again in MiXCR, with one record for every CDR3 protein. Altogether 250,000 to 300,000 distinct CDR3 sequences are present, roughly 9% being singletons, with the ten largest covering approximately 15%. The CDR3 covers 16 residues. Germline V CDR1 and CDR2: SEHNR, FQNEAQ (reference sequence). J gave up 5 bases and V 3 bases, and 9 bases lay outside the gene matches. V is TRBV7-9 and J is TRBJ1-2; 10 bases line up with TRBD1. The sequence was collected from a human donor in good health (CMV status not recorded). Some clones in this sample may be carry-over from other donors' samples. The sample consisted of PBMCs. CDR3 sequence (DNA): TGTGCCAGCAGCTTCCACGACAGGGGGCCATGGTATGGCTACACCTTC. This translates into CASSFHDRGPWYGYTF.